The entry below gives a single T cell receptor (beta chain) sequence along with its context. What it recognizes is unknown. The data were obtained in a study of shared clonotypes between healthy human individuals. Study as a whole: Three plates each covered CD4 naive and memory; CD8 naive two, CD8 memory one.

Study-wide findings and caveats: Incomplete sequencing of sorted subsets was indicated by rarefaction despite large depth. Specimens sampled were limited to blood, with tissue repertoires likely differing.

Sequencing was performed with immunoSEQ multiplex PCR; in TCRdb, only in-frame clones are kept and a portion is missing. Of some 1,900,000 clones detected, about 95% appear once; the ten largest clones hold 1% to 1.5%. The CDR3 has 17 residues. CDR1 SNHLY and CDR2 FYNNEI come from the germline V gene. V was shortened by 7 bases and J by 5 bases, with 25 bases between the two germline ends. Naive CD8 cells comprised CD45RO-negative, CCR7-positively selected cells, excluding terminally differentiated effector memory CD45RA+ cells. Nashville, Tennessee was home to all donors, each a Caucasian adult. The chain couples TRBV2 to TRBJ2-3; D possibly matches TRBD1 or TRBD2 (5 bases each). The clonotype originates from a man between 18 and 35 years old in good health. The sequenced sample consisted of naive CD8+ T cells sorted from blood. This chain's CDR3 is CASTPIQTGPNIDTQYF. In DNA form, the CDR3 reads TGTGCCAGCACGCCTATACAAACGGGACCAAATATAGATACGCAGTATTTT.